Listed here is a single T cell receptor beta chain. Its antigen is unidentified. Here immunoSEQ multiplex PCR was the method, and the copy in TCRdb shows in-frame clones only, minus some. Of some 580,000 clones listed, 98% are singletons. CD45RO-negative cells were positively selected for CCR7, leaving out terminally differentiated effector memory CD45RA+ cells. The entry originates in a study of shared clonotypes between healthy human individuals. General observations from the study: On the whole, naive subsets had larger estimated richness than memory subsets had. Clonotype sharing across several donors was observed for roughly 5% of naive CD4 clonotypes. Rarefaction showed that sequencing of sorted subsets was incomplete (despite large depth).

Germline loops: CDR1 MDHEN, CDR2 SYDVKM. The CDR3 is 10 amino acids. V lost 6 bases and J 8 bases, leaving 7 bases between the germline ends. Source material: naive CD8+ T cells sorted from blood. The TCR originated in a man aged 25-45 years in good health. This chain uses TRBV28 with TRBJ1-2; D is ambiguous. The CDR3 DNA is TGTGCCAGCAGCCTGGACGGCTACACCTTC. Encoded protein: CASSLDGYTF.